This TCR beta chain was captured in a study of Ad26.COV2.S vaccination and SARS-CoV-2 variants. Specified treatment: over 15 received Ad26.COV2.S at low or high dose, single or two shots; five or six received placebo; per-sample allocation not given. Collection of samples fell on day 63 after the first vaccine or placebo injection. Libraries were prepared by immunoSEQ multiplex PCR; TCRdb keeps only in-frame clonotypes and omits some of them. The sample holds about 400,000 clones, 70% to 90% seen once. V dropped 4 bases and J dropped 1 base, with 13 bases sitting between them. Germline lookup yields CDR1 MGHRA and CDR2 YSYEKL. The CDR3 has 15 amino acids.

The chain uses TRBV4-1 and TRBJ1-1, with D maybe TRBD1 (5 bases). The receptor's source is a person between 18 and 60 years old who received the Ad26.COV2.S COVID-19 vaccine or a placebo. The sample in question was peripheral blood, obtained in a trial of Ad26.COV2.S vaccine versus placebo. The CDR3 nucleotides are TGCGCCAGCAGCCCACCCTATGGGGGGAACACTGAAGCTTTCTTT. This sequence encodes CASSPPYGGNTEAFF.